This T cell receptor (beta chain) was found in a study of blood T cell repertoires in COVID-19. Background on the study: Material from acute and convalescent COVID-19 was sourced from the United States, Italy and Spain.

Deletions cut 4 bases from V and 0 bases from J, with 11 bases between. This CDR3 comprises 15 residues. Germline V gene lookup returns CDR1 PRHDT and CDR2 FYEKMQ (reference sequence). Per the authors' pipeline: Cell counts per sample came from amplifying reference gene primers. Assay used: immunoSEQ multiplex PCR; TCRdb lists only in-frame clones, some missing. That table supplies the V and J calls and clone size; D and trimming were determined from the DNA. The table has about 260,000 clones, about 85% seen once. The source material was peripheral blood. The clonotype originates from a man aged 55 to 70 who had recovered from COVID-19. This rearrangement joins TRBV13 to TRBJ2-3; maybe TRBD1 (5 bases). The CDR3 DNA is TGTGCCAGCAGCTCCAGGACACCCAGCACAGATACGCAGTATTTT. Encoded protein: CASSSRTPSTDTQYF.